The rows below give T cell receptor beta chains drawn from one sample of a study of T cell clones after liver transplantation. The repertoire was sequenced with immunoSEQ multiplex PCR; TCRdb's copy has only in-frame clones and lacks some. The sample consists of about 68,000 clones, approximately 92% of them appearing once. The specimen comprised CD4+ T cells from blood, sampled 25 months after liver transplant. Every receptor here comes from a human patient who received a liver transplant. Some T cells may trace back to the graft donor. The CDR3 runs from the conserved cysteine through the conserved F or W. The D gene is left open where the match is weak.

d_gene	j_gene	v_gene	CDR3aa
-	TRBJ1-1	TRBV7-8	CASSLVLNTEAFF
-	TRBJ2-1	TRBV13	CASSLLGRRAYNEQFF
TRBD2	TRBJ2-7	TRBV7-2	CASSSLAGGYEQYF
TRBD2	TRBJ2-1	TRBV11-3	CASSPARESWGNEQFF
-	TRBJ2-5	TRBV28	CASSFLDQFETQYF
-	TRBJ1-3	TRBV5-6	CASGPSGNTIYF
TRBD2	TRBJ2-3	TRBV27	CASSYGGRQQDTQYF
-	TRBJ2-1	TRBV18	CASSPQGGNEQFF
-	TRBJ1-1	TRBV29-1	CSAEPSNTEAFF
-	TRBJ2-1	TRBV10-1	CASSESHNEQFF
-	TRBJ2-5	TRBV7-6	CASGGVDQETQYF
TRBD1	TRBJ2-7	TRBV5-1	CASSGRGQGAREQYF
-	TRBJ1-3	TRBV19	CASSVGTGGNTIYF
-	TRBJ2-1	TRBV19	CASSIGTSYNEQFF
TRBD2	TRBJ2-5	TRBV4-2	CASRWTSGNQETQYF
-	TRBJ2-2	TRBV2	CASSVGATGELFF
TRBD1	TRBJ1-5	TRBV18	CASSPSGQGNQPQHF
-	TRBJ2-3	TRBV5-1	CASSLKGTDTQYF
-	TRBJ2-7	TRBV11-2	CASSLAWAGIYEQYF
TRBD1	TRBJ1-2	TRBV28	CASRDTGDYGYTF
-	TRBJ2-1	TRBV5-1	CASSNVGNEQFF
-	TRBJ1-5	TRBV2	CASSLVTRDQPQHF
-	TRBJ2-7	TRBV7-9	CASSLQVGVYEQYF
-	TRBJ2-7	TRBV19	CASSIGEYEQYF
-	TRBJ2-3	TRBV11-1	CASSVGFTDTQYF
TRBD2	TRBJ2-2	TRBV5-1	CASSLEDRAGGPVGELFF
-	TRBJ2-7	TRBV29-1	CSVAGTPAYEQYF
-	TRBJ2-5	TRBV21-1	CASGTGFQETQYF
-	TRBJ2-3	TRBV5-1	CASGAGRNTDTQYF
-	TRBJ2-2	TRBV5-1	CASGRLPGTGELFF
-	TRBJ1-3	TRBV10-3	CAISETVLGNTIYF
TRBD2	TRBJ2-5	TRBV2	CASRRTSGRVRETQYF
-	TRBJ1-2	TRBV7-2	CASSTSNEGGYTF
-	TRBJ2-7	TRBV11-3	CASSLEGTNLYLYEQYF
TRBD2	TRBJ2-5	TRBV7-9	CASSLGPAGDKETQYF
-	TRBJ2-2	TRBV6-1	CASTEGPNTGELFF
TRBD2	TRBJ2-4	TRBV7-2	CASSLVSSGNDQYF
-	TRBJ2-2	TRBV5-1	CASSLNAGMNTGELFF
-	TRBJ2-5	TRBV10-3	CAIRGAVSETQYF
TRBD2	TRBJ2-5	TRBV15	CATSRRLAGGQETQYF
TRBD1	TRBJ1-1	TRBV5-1	CASSLGRDRGNRYTEAFF
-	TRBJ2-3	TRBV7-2	CASSARGLYTDTQYF
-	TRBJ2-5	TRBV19	CASSGQRGEPQYF
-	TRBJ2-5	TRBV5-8	CASSLQVGETQYF
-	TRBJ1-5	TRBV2	CASSSIRGNQPQHF
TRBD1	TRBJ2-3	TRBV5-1	CASSSQGASTDTQYF
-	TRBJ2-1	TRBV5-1	CASSEWYEQFF
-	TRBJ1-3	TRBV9	CASSVGGGALAGNTIYF
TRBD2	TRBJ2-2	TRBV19	CASSILLAEANTGELFF
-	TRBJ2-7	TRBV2	CASSAGHTYEQYF
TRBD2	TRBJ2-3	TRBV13	CASSLLLAGGGDTQYF
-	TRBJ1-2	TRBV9	CASSVDWIRGGYTF